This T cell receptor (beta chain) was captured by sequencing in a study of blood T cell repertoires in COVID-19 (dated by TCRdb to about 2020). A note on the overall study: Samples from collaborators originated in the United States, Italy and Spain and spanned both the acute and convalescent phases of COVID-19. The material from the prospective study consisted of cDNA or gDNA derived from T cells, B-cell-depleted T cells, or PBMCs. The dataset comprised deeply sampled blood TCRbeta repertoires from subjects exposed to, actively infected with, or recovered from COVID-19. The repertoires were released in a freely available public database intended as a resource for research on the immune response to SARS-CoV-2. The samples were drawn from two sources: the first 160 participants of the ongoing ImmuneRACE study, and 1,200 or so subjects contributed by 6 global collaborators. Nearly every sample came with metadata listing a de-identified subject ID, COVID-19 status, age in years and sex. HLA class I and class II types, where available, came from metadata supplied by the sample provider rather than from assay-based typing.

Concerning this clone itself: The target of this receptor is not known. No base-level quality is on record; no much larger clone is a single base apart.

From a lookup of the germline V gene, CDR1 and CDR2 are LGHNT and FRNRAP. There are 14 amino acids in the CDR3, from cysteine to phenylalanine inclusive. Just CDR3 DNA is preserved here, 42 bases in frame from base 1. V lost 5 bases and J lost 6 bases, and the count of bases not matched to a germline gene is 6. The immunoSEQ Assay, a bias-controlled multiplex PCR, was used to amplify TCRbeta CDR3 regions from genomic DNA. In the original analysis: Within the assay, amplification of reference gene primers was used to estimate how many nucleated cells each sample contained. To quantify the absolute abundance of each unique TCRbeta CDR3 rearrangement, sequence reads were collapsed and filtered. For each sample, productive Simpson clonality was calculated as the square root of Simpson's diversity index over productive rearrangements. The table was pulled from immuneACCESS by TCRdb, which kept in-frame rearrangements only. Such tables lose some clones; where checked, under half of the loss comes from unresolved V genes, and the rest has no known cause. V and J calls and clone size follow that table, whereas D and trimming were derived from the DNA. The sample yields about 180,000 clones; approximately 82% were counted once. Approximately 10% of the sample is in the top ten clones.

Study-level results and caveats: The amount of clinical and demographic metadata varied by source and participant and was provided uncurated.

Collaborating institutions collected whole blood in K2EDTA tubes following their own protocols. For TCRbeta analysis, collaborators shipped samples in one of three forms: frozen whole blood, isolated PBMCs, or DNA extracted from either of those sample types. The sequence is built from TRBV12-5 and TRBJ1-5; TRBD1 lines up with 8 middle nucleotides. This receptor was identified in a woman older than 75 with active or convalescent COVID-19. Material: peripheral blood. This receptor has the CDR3 CASGPNRGSQPQHF. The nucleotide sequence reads TGTGCTAGTGGTCCTAACAGGGGGAGTCAGCCCCAGCATTTT.